These T cell receptor beta chains were read from a single sample in a study of CD8 T cells in Susac syndrome. TCRdb reprocessed the immunoSEQ multiplex PCR reads with MiXCR, giving one entry per CDR3 protein. Here the sample spans 200,000 or so distinct CDR3 sequences, more than 85% being singletons. Material: CD8+ T cells from PBMCs. These receptors were taken from a human donor with Susac syndrome. The CDR3 runs from the conserved cysteine through the conserved F or W. D genes are given only for firm matches. Clone size is given for some rows only: seen once, a few or many times, or a class if the clone is expanded.

>TRBV15|-|-|TRBJ2-7
CATSTAGLYTSRSYEQYF
TGTGCCACCAGCACTGCCGGACTATACACCTCAAGGTCCTACGAGCAGTACTTC
>TRBV27|-|-|TRBJ1-2
CASSLKGTNSNYGYTF
TGTGCCAGCAGTTTAAAGGGGACCAATTCGAACTATGGCTACACCTTC
>TRBV7-9|TRBD2|-|TRBJ2-5
CASSFLAGARNQETQYF
TGTGCCAGCAGCTTTCTAGCGGGGGCCCGAAATCAAGAGACCCAGTACTTC
>TRBV15|-|-|TRBJ2-7
CATSTPSGVPPGAYEQYF
TGTGCCACCAGCACACCATCGGGGGTACCTCCTGGGGCCTACGAGCAGTACTTC
>TRBV29-1|-|-|TRBJ2-5
CSVVWVRHQETQYF
TGCAGCGTTGTGTGGGTCCGACACCAAGAGACCCAGTACTTC
>TRBV7-2|-|-|TRBJ2-3
CASSLAGQNQGTQYF
TGTGCCAGCAGCTTAGCCGGACAGAATCAGGGTACGCAGTATTTT
>TRBV24-1|TRBD2|-|TRBJ2-1
CATSEFRTSGNPLYGEQFF
TGTGCCACCAGTGAATTCAGGACTAGCGGGAACCCTCTATACGGGGAGCAGTTCTTC
>TRBV6-5|-|-|TRBJ2-2
CASMQKNTGELFF
TGTGCCAGCATGCAGAAGAACACCGGGGAGCTGTTTTTT
>TRBV9|TRBD2|once|TRBJ2-5
CASSPPSSEVAGVETQYF
TGTGCCAGCAGCCCACCCTCGTCGGAGGTAGCGGGAGTAGAGACCCAGTACTTC
>TRBV6-5|-|-|TRBJ2-7
CASRKSDSYEQYF
TGTGCCAGCAGAAAAAGCGACAGCTACGAGCAGTACTTC
>TRBV15|TRBD1|-|TRBJ2-7
CATSRQGAAYEQYF
TGTGCCACCAGCAGACAGGGGGCTGCCTACGAGCAGTACTTC
>TRBV13|-|once|TRBJ2-3
CASSLTTEEDTQYF
TGTGCCAGCAGCCTCACGACAGAGGAAGATACGCAGTATTTT
>TRBV4-1|TRBD1|-|TRBJ2-3
CASSQATTGGFADTQYF
TGCGCCAGCAGCCAAGCCACGACAGGGGGCTTCGCAGATACGCAGTATTTT
>TRBV5-1|TRBD1|-|TRBJ1-4
CASSSGQGKEKLFF
TGCGCCAGCAGCTCGGGACAGGGGAAGGAAAAACTGTTTTTT
>TRBV28|-|-|TRBJ2-7
CASSLVAREEQYF
TGTGCCAGCAGTTTAGTTGCTCGGGAAGAGCAGTACTTC
>TRBV19|-|-|TRBJ1-5
CASSRRASVNQPQHF
TGTGCCAGTAGTCGTCGGGCGAGTGTTAATCAGCCCCAGCATTTT
>TRBV19|TRBD2|-|TRBJ2-1
CASSLTSGRPEYNEQFF
TGTGCCAGTAGTTTGACTAGCGGGAGGCCCGAGTACAATGAGCAGTTCTTC
>TRBV3-1|-|-|TRBJ1-4
CASSQDRDVLFF
TGTGCCAGCAGCCAAGACAGGGATGTACTGTTTTTT
>TRBV7-8|-|-|TRBJ2-1
CASSLAWTETNEQFF
TGTGCCAGCAGCTTAGCTTGGACAGAAACCAATGAGCAGTTCTTC
>TRBV23-1|-|once|TRBJ2-5
CASSQSEGFGNQETQYF
TGCGCCAGCAGTCAATCTGAAGGGTTCGGGAACCAAGAGACCCAGTACTTC
>TRBV5-1|-|-|TRBJ2-1
CASSLSDEQFF
TGCGCCAGCAGCTTGTCGGATGAGCAGTTCTTC
>TRBV19|-|few|TRBJ2-1
CASSRRDNNEQFF
TGTGCCAGTAGTCGCCGGGACAACAATGAGCAGTTCTTC
>TRBV9|-|-|TRBJ1-1
CASSVQTQNTEAFF
TGTGCCAGCAGCGTACAGACACAGAACACTGAAGCTTTCTTT
>TRBV2|TRBD2|-|TRBJ2-3
CASRLAGTDTQYF
TGTGCCAGCCGACTAGCGGGCACAGATACGCAGTATTTT
>TRBV7-9|TRBD2|-|TRBJ2-7
CASSQITGTSLYEQYF
TGTGCCAGCAGCCAGATAACCGGGACTAGCCTCTACGAGCAGTACTTC
>TRBV12-3/TRBV12-4|-|-|TRBJ1-5
CASSRDVDSNQPQHF
TGTGCCAGCAGTCGAGACGTCGATAGCAATCAGCCCCAGCATTTT
>TRBV12-5|-|-|TRBJ2-5
CASVDPLQETQYF
TGTGCTAGTGTGGACCCCCTGCAAGAGACCCAGTACTTC
>TRBV18|-|-|TRBJ2-2
CASSPRTGELFF
TGTGCCAGCTCACCCCGGACCGGGGAGCTGTTTTTT
>TRBV4-1|-|-|TRBJ2-1
CASSQIWNRDAEQFF
TGCGCCAGCAGCCAGATTTGGAACAGGGACGCCGAGCAGTTCTTC
>TRBV20-1|TRBD1|-|TRBJ1-2
CSAKDREFYGYTF
TGCAGTGCTAAGGACAGGGAGTTTTATGGCTACACCTTC
>TRBV5-1|TRBD1|-|TRBJ1-5
CASSSGQGGNQPQHF
TGCGCCAGCAGCTCTGGACAGGGTGGGAATCAGCCCCAGCATTTT
>TRBV7-9|-|-|TRBJ2-5
CASSFKGETQYF
TGTGCCAGCAGCTTTAAGGGGGAGACCCAGTACTTC
>TRBV29-1|-|-|TRBJ2-7
CSARKDYEQYF
TGCAGCGCTCGCAAGGACTACGAGCAGTACTTC
>TRBV7-2|-|few|TRBJ1-5
CASSLGLNSNQPQHF
TGTGCCAGCAGCTTAGGTTTAAATAGCAATCAGCCCCAGCATTTT
>TRBV13|TRBD1|-|TRBJ1-1
CASSSRMGQDRGGTEAFF
TGTGCCAGCAGCTCTCGAATGGGACAGGATCGTGGGGGGACTGAAGCTTTCTTT
>TRBV6-2/TRBV6-3|-|-|TRBJ1-5
CASSYSSYSNQPQHF
TGTGCCAGCAGTTACTCCAGTTATAGCAATCAGCCCCAGCATTTT
>TRBV5-5|TRBD1|-|TRBJ2-2
CASSFEDRGPGELFF
TGTGCCAGCAGCTTTGAAGACAGGGGGCCCGGGGAGCTGTTTTTT
>TRBV9|-|-|TRBJ2-2
CASRSHDRTGTGELFF
TGTGCCAGCAGGTCTCACGACAGGACGGGCACCGGGGAGCTGTTTTTT
>TRBV5-4|-|-|TRBJ1-6
CASSLAGTTRDSPLHF
TGTGCCAGCAGCTTGGCGGGGACCACAAGGGATTCACCCCTCCACTTT
>TRBV3-1|TRBD2|-|TRBJ2-1
CAAGTSGAESSYNEQFF
TGTGCCGCTGGGACTAGCGGGGCCGAGAGCTCCTACAATGAGCAGTTCTTC
>TRBV7-9|-|-|TRBJ1-2
CASSLLSDYGYTF
TGTGCCAGCAGCTTACTGTCCGATTATGGCTACACCTTC
>TRBV28|-|-|TRBJ2-7
CASSLGTFPYEQYF
TGTGCCAGCAGTTTAGGGACATTTCCTTACGAGCAGTACTTC
>TRBV6-5|-|-|TRBJ2-3
CASSGASGTDTQYF
TGTGCCAGCAGCGGGGCTAGCGGCACAGATACGCAGTATTTT
>TRBV29-1|-|-|TRBJ2-2
CSVTDANTGELFF
TGCAGCGTTACCGACGCGAACACCGGGGAGCTGTTTTTT
>TRBV3-1|-|-|TRBJ1-1
CASSQEGLGTGSNEAFF
TGTGCCAGCAGCCAAGAGGGCTTGGGGACCGGAAGCAATGAAGCTTTCTTT
>TRBV29-1|-|-|TRBJ2-5
CSVEEGLYQETQYF
TGCAGCGTTGAGGAGGGTCTCTACCAAGAGACCCAGTACTTC
>TRBV27|TRBD1|-|TRBJ2-5
CASSPRQGSIKTQYF
TGTGCCAGCAGTCCCAGACAGGGTAGCATAAAGACCCAGTACTTC
>TRBV12-3/TRBV12-4|-|-|TRBJ1-5
CASSTQGNQPQHF
TGTGCCAGCAGTACTCAGGGCAATCAGCCCCAGCATTTT
>TRBV5-1|-|-|TRBJ1-2
CASSGWDPANGYTF
TGCGCCAGCAGCGGCTGGGACCCGGCAAATGGCTACACCTTC
>TRBV13|-|-|TRBJ2-1
CASSLFTAYNEQFF
TGTGCCAGCAGCTTGTTCACAGCCTACAATGAGCAGTTCTTC
>TRBV14|TRBD2|-|TRBJ2-1
CASSQVGRGYNEQFF
TGTGCCAGCAGCCAAGTAGGGCGGGGGTACAATGAGCAGTTCTTC
>TRBV4-1|-|-|TRBJ1-5
CASSQAGGAGQPQHF
TGCGCCAGCAGCCAAGCCGGGGGCGCGGGTCAGCCCCAGCATTTT
>TRBV11-2|-|-|TRBJ2-7
CASSETDEEQYF
TGTGCCAGCAGCGAGACAGATGAGGAGCAGTACTTC
>TRBV20-1|-|-|TRBJ1-2
CSARYGFYGYTF
TGCAGTGCTAGATACGGATTCTATGGCTACACCTTC
>TRBV19|-|-|TRBJ1-5
CASSMTADSNQPQHF
TGTGCCAGTAGTATGACAGCCGATAGCAATCAGCCCCAGCATTTT